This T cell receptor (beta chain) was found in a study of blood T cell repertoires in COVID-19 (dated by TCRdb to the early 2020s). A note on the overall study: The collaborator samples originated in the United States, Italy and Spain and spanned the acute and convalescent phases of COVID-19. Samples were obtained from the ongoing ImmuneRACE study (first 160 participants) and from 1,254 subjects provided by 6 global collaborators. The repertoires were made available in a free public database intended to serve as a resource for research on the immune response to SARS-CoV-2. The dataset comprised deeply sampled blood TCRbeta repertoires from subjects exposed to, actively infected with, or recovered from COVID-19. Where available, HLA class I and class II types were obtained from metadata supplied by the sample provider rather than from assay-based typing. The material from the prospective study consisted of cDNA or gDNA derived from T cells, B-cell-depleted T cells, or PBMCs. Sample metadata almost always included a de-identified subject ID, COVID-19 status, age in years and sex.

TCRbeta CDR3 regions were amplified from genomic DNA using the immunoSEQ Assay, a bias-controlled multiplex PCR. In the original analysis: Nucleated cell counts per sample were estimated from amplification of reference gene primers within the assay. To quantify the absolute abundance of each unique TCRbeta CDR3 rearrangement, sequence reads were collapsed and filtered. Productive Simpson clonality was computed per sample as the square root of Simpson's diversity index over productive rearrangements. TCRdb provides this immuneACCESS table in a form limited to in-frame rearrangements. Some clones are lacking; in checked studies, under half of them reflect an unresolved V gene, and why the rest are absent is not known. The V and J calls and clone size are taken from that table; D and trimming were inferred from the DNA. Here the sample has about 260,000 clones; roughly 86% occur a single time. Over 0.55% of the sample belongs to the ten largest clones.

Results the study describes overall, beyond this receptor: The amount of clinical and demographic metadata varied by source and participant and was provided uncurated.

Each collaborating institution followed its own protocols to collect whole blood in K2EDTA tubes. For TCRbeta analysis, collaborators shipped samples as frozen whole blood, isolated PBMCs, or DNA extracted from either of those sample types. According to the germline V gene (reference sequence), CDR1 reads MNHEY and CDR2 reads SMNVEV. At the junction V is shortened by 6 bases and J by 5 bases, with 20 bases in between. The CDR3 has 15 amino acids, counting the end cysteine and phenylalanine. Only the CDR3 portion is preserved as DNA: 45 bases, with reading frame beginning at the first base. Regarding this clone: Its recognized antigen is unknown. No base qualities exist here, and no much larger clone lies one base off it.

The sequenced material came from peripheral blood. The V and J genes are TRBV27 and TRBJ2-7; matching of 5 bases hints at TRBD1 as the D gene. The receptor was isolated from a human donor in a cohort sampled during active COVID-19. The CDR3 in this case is CASSVYPGKSHEQYF. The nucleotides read TGTGCCAGCAGCGTCTACCCAGGGAAATCCCACGAGCAGTACTTC.